This TCR beta chain was sequenced for a study of T cells in Graves' hyperthyroidism and ophthalmopathy (dated by TCRdb to about 2019). About the study as a whole: Peripheral blood samples were taken at the time of initial diagnosis, prior to any treatment. To identify distinguishing TCR V-J signatures, a discovery cohort of about 95 patients was used, comprising some 45 with Graves' ophthalmopathy and around 57 with stable Graves' hyperthyroidism. Prospective prediction of ophthalmopathy was tested in an independent validation cohort consisting of some 19 hyperthyroidism patients and more than 15 patients who later progressed to ophthalmopathy. For training and testing, the roughly 100 patients in the discovery cohort were randomly divided in a 7:3 ratio. In addition, the study compared T-cell repertoires in thyroid tissue and in blood from about six Graves' hyperthyroidism patients. After sampling, hyperthyroidism patients received methimazole starting at 30 mg daily, and ophthalmopathy patients received high-dose intravenous methylprednisolone. The paper describes TCR Vbeta CDR3 sequencing of 135 peripheral blood samples, made up of 40 to 45 ophthalmopathy patients, around 78 hyperthyroidism patients and some 17 progressor patients.

Relative to germline, V is 5 bases shorter and J is 3 bases shorter, with 11 bases between their ends. The germline V gene yields SGHTA for CDR1 and FQGNSA for CDR2. Reading from cysteine to phenylalanine, the CDR3 counts 13 amino acids. Just the 39-base CDR3 DNA is kept, in frame starting at base 1. Findings and caveats that apply to the study as a whole: During validation, the model predicted progression to ophthalmopathy a median of about 6.5 months ahead of onset, with around 65% sensitivity and around 72% specificity. In cross-validation, a model built on a 13 V-J signature told ophthalmopathy apart from stable hyperthyroidism with 85% to 90% sensitivity and 81% to 82% specificity, and in testing the same model reached 80%/75%. Sample size was not statistically predetermined, and blinding of investigators to group allocation was not performed. Most expanded thyroid clonotypes (frequency above 0.001) were also detected in blood, suggesting blood repertoires may reflect thyroid immune responses.

Stable Graves' hyperthyroidism was defined as the absence of progression to ophthalmopathy over 18 months of follow-up. Hyperthyroidism patients were newly diagnosed, with disease duration under 2 months, and aged 18 to 65 years. The study excluded patients with uncontrolled infections, other autoimmune diseases, pregnancy or lactation. Diagnoses were based on clinical symptoms, serum thyroxine and TRAb, thyroid ultrasound and orbital computed tomography. PBMCs were isolated from roughly 10 ml of fresh peripheral blood by Ficoll-Paque density gradient centrifugation. Total RNA was extracted using Trizol reagent, and RNA quality was assessed on an Agilent 2100 Bioanalyzer. TCR beta CDR3 regions were amplified from RNA transcripts. The TCR CDR3 was subjected to a first round of RT-PCR using the HTBI primer set and the Qiagen OneStep RT-PCR kit. A second multiplex PCR round built the libraries, followed by size selection and purification. Paired-end sequencing of the libraries was performed with 100 bp reads on an Illumina HiSeq2000. In the original analysis: SOAPnuke was used to process the raw data, removing reads that contained adapters or uncalled bases, had a mean Phred below 15, or lacked an exact match to the constant primer or identifier. COPE v1.2.5 was used to merge high-quality paired reads, and clonotypes were defined as unique nucleotide sequences. Clonotypes were aligned to IMGT TRBV, TRBD and TRBJ reference segments using MiTCR v1.1. Analysis was restricted to V-J combinations with a frequency above 0.0001, which covered about 99% of repertoires. The TCS score was defined as F50 (clonal expansion) divided by E x V (chaos), with BLOSUM62-based TCRdist calculated between CDR3 peptides within each V-J. Welch's t-statistics and random forest reduced 500 to 550 V-J features to 13, which were used in a naive Bayes classifier (R e1071). TCRdb reprocessing: public reads trimmed at Q25 with fastp, clones called with MiXCR, in-frame beta chains kept. For every CDR3 protein sequence, its rows merge into one entry that carries the most common genes and DNA. TCRdb's processing, not the authors', yielded these V and J calls. The sample yields 600,000 to 750,000 distinct CDR3 sequences; about 18% were counted once. The top ten clones comprise 15% to 19% of the sample.

In this sample, this clonotype turned up many times. The target of this receptor is not known. No much larger clone exists at a distance of one base, and base qualities are not known. This receptor was taken from a man in his forties or fifties with Graves' hyperthyroidism. The sequenced sample consisted of blood. The chain employs TRBV7-2 and TRBJ2-7, and perhaps TRBD1 as D gene, on 6 matching bases. DNA sequence: TGTGCCAGCAGCAGGGACAATTTCTACGAGCAGTACTTC. Translated, this is CASSRDNFYEQYF.